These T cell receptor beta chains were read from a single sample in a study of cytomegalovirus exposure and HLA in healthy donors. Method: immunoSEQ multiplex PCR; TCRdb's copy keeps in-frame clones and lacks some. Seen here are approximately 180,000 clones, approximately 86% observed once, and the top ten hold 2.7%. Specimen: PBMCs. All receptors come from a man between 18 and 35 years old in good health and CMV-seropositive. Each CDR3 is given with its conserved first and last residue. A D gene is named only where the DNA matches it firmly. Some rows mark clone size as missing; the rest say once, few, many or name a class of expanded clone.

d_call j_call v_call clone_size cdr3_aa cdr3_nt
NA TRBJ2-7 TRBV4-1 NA CASSQAAEQYF TGCGCCAGCAGCCAGGCCGCCGAGCAGTACTTC
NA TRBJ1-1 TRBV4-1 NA CASSPKTGGTEAFF TGCGCCAGCAGCCCAAAGACAGGTGGGACTGAAGCTTTCTTT
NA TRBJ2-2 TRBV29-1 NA CSVVATGELFF TGCAGCGTTGTGGCCACCGGGGAGCTGTTTTTT
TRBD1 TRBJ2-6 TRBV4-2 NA CASSQGGTASGANVLTF TGTGCCAGCAGCCAAGGAGGGACAGCCTCTGGGGCCAACGTCCTGACTTTC
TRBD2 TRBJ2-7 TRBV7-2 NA CASNGGLAGSSYEQYF TGTGCCAGCAACGGCGGACTAGCGGGGAGCTCCTACGAGCAGTACTTC
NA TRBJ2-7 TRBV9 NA CASARGAAPLEQYF TGTGCCAGCGCTCGTGGGGCAGCTCCCCTCGAGCAGTACTTC
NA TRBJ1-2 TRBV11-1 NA CASSLGQAGDGYTF TGTGCCAGCAGCTTAGGACAGGCAGGGGATGGCTACACCTTC
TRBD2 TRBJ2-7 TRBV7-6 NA CASSSHPAAGVYEQYF TGTGCCAGCAGCTCCCACCCCGCAGCGGGGGTCTACGAGCAGTACTTC
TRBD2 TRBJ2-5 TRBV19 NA CATGTSGIQETQYF TGTGCCACCGGGACTAGCGGGATTCAAGAGACCCAGTACTTC
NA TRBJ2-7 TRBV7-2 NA CASSSWALSYEQYF TGTGCCAGCAGCTCCTGGGCCCTCTCCTACGAGCAGTACTTC
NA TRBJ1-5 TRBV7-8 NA CASSGRNQPQHF TGTGCCAGCAGCGGCAGGAATCAGCCCCAGCATTTT
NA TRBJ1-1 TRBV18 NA CASSLGQMNTEAFF TGTGCCAGCTCACTTGGACAGATGAACACTGAAGCTTTCTTT
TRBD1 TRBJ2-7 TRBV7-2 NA CASSPGTGGEQYF TGTGCCAGCAGCCCCGGGACAGGGGGGGAGCAGTACTTC
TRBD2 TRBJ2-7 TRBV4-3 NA CASSHLPGTSGEKMTYEQYF TGCGCCAGCAGCCATCTCCCCGGGACTAGCGGGGAAAAAATGACCTACGAGCAGTACTTC
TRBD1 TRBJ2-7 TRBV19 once CASSDRGYEQYF TGTGCCAGTAGTGACAGGGGGTATGAGCAGTACTTC
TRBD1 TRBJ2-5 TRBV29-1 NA CSVGQGVQETQYF TGCAGCGTTGGACAGGGGGTTCAAGAGACCCAGTACTTC
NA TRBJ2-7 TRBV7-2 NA CASSFSGSYEQYF TGTGCCAGCAGCTTCAGCGGATCCTACGAGCAGTACTTC
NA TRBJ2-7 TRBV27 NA CASSLPAGRIKYF TGTGCCAGCAGTCTTCCCGCGGGACGGATAAAGTACTTC
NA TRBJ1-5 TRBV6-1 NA CASREGTGRPQHF TGTGCCAGCAGAGAGGGTACGGGTAGGCCCCAGCATTTT
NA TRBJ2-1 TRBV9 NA CASSLDRSRNEQFF TGTGCCAGCAGCCTAGACAGGAGCAGAAATGAGCAGTTCTTC
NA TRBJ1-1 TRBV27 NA CASSLFAGSIAEAFF TGTGCCAGCAGTTTATTCGCAGGGTCTATAGCTGAAGCTTTCTTT
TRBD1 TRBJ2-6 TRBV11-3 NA CASSLGQGKTGANVLTF TGTGCCAGCAGCTTAGGACAGGGAAAAACTGGGGCCAACGTCCTGACTTTC
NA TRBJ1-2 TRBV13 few CASSHNAGNYGYTF TGTGCCAGCAGCCATAACGCAGGGAACTATGGCTACACCTTC
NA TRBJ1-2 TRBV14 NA CASSVYRDRDYGYTF TGTGCCAGCAGCGTCTACAGGGATCGGGACTATGGCTACACCTTC
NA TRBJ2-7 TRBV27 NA CASSSSSYEQYF TGTGCCAGCAGTTCGAGCTCCTACGAGCAGTACTTC
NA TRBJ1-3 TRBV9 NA CASSVDSEGRGNTIYF TGTGCCAGCAGCGTAGATTCAGAGGGGAGGGGAAACACCATATATTTT
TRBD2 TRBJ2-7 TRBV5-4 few CASSLGGLAGGYEQYF TGTGCCAGCAGCTTGGGGGGGCTAGCGGGAGGTTACGAGCAGTACTTC
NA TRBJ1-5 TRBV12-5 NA CASGSYSPNQPQHF TGTGCTAGTGGTTCCTACAGTCCCAATCAGCCCCAGCATTTT
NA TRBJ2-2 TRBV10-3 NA CATRQANTGELFF TGTGCCACCAGACAGGCGAACACCGGGGAGCTGTTTTTT